This paragraph covers one T cell receptor beta chain sequence. These data come from a study of regulatory T cells in long-lasting Graves disease. Indicated time point: persistent/refractory GD, antithyroid drugs over 5 years with positive TRAb. PBMC RNA was the source of the TCR library. The CDR3 length is 15 residues. Trimming stripped 5 bases from V and 2 bases from J, with 16 bases between. Looked up from germline, CDR1 is DFQATT and CDR2 is SNEGSKA (reference sequence). The authors built TCR beta libraries using iRepertoire HTBI primers and Arm-PCR of CDR3 regions. The authors' processing: Samples jointly harbored 62 TRBV and about 15 TRBJ segments. TCRdb itself ran the multiplex PCR reads through MiXCR, one entry per CDR3 protein. The V and J calls shown here were made by TCRdb, not taken from the authors' results. The repertoire holds approximately 470,000 distinct CDR3 sequences, with less than 25% as singletons.

V usage is TRBV20-1 and J usage is TRBJ2-1, with D perhaps TRBD1 (5 bases). The clonotype was recovered from a female donor with Graves disease. The source material was peripheral blood mononuclear cells (PBMCs), sampled when the disease was refractory, from a patient treated with antithyroid drugs. CDR3 sequence: CSAELGRTTYNEQFF. Here the CDR3 DNA reads TGCAGTGCTGAGTTGGGGCGGACCACCTACAATGAGCAGTTCTTC.